Listed below are T cell receptor beta chains from one sample, sequenced in a study of T cell responses to AZD1222 COVID-19 vaccine. TCRdb keeps only in-frame clones here, not all; method: immunoSEQ multiplex PCR. The table shows some 120,000 clones, with roughly 89% occurring only once. The material was peripheral blood, obtained on day 0 of MenACWY control vaccination. The receptor set was obtained from an adult in good health. CDR3s include the opening cysteine and the closing phenylalanine or tryptophan. Fields, in order: CDR3 length, D gene, clone size, V gene, J gene, CDR3 DNA, CDR3 protein. D genes are given only for firm matches. Size is omitted from some rows. Given values are once, few, many or a class for expanded clones.

13,-,-,TRBV6-4,TRBJ1-2,TGTGCCAGCAGGAACCCCGCCCAGAACGGCTACACCTTC,CASRNPAQNGYTF
14,TRBD2,once,TRBV5-1,TRBJ2-7,TGCGCCAGCAGCTTAGAAGGGACTAATCACGAGCAGTACTTC,CASSLEGTNHEQYF
16,TRBD1,-,TRBV27,TRBJ2-2,TGTGCCAGCAGTCACAGGACAGGGGCTTACACCGGGGAGCTGTTTTTT,CASSHRTGAYTGELFF
13,-,-,TRBV7-6,TRBJ2-5,TGTGCCAGCAGCTTAGGACCCCAAGAGACCCAGTACTTC,CASSLGPQETQYF
13,TRBD2,-,TRBV19,TRBJ2-7,TGTGCCACCTTAGCGGGGGGCTCCTACGAGCAGTACTTC,CATLAGGSYEQYF
15,-,-,TRBV2,TRBJ1-1,TGTGCCAGCAGTCTTCTTGAGGGAGGAAACACTGAAGCTTTCTTT,CASSLLEGGNTEAFF
15,-,-,TRBV6-5,TRBJ2-7,TGTGCCAGCAGACCTGGTGAAGGCGGAAACTACGAGCAGTACTTC,CASRPGEGGNYEQYF
13,-,-,TRBV29-1,TRBJ1-1,TGCAGCGTTGAACGGCGGTTGAACACTGAAGCTTTCTTT,CSVERRLNTEAFF
15,-,once,TRBV7-8,TRBJ1-1,TGTGCCAGCAGCTTAGGCAGGTCGGGGGTCACTGAAGCTTTCTTT,CASSLGRSGVTEAFF
15,-,-,TRBV7-8,TRBJ1-5,TGTGCCAGCAGCTTACGGACAGATAGCAATCAGCCCCAGCATTTT,CASSLRTDSNQPQHF
13,-,-,TRBV13,TRBJ1-2,TGTGCCAGCAGCCCCCCTGAGGTACATGGCTACACCTTC,CASSPPEVHGYTF
15,TRBD2,-,TRBV30,TRBJ2-1,TGTGCCTGGAGTGTGGCTAGCGGGATCTACAATGAGCAGTTCTTC,CAWSVASGIYNEQFF
13,-,-,TRBV29-1,TRBJ2-1,TGCAGCGTTGCAGGGCTCCGAATAAGTGAGCAGTTCTTC,CSVAGLRISEQFF
16,-,-,TRBV3-1/TRBV3-2,TRBJ1-4,TGTGCCAGCAGCCAAGATACTCCGGGAGCAGCGCAGAAACTGTTTTTT,CASSQDTPGAAQKLFF
14,-,-,TRBV19,TRBJ2-5,TGTGCCAGTAGTATCACCAGGGGCCAAGAGACCCAGTACTTC,CASSITRGQETQYF
16,-,-,TRBV6-4,TRBJ1-3,TGTGCCAGCAGTGACTTCCACGACCCACAAGCTAACACCATATATTTT,CASSDFHDPQANTIYF
13,-,-,TRBV6-5,TRBJ1-4,TGTGCCAGTTTTTCTCAACAGGGCGCAAAACTGTTTTTT,CASFSQQGAKLFF
16,-,-,TRBV7-2,TRBJ2-5,TGTGCCAGCAGCTTAGCCCCCCCGGGGGGCGGGGAGACCCAGTACTTC,CASSLAPPGGGETQYF
15,-,-,TRBV30,TRBJ1-1,TGTGCCTGGAGTGTAAGCGGCAGGGAGAACACTGAAGCTTTCTTT,CAWSVSGRENTEAFF
15,-,-,TRBV5-1,TRBJ1-4,TGCGCCAGCAGCGCGGCCGCTTCAACTAATGAAAAACTGTTTTTT,CASSAAASTNEKLFF
12,-,-,TRBV7-9,TRBJ1-5,TGTGCCAGCAGCAATACAAGCGAGCCCCAGCATTTT,CASSNTSEPQHF
13,-,few,TRBV12-5,TRBJ2-6,TGTGCTAGTGGTTTGTCAGGGGCCAACGTCCTGACTTTC,CASGLSGANVLTF
15,TRBD1,-,TRBV2,TRBJ2-3,TGTGCCAGCAGTGAAGAGGAACAGGGGGGAGATACGCAGTATTTT,CASSEEEQGGDTQYF
11,-,-,TRBV25-1,TRBJ1-2,TGTGCCAGCAGTTACAACTATGGCTACACCTTC,CASSYNYGYTF
14,-,-,TRBV2,TRBJ1-1,TGTGCCAGCAGTGGGGCGGAAAGGGACACTGAAGCTTTCTTT,CASSGAERDTEAFF
13,-,once,TRBV18,TRBJ2-1,TGTGCCAGCTCACCACCGAACTTCAATGAGCAGTTCTTC,CASSPPNFNEQFF
17,-,-,TRBV6-6,TRBJ1-2,TGTGCCAGCAGTCGATCTGGAAAAACGACAGCTAACTATGGCTACACCTTC,CASSRSGKTTANYGYTF
15,-,-,TRBV6-5,TRBJ1-4,TGTGCCAGCAGACCACCACAGGGCTTGAGTGAAAAACTGTTTTTT,CASRPPQGLSEKLFF
14,-,-,TRBV19,TRBJ1-1,TGTGCCAGTAGTATCTTGACTATGAGGTTTGAAGCTTTCTTT,CASSILTMRFEAFF
15,TRBD1,once,TRBV10-3,TRBJ2-5,TGTGCCATCAGCTCCGGGACAGGGGGCCAAGAGACCCAGTACTTC,CAISSGTGGQETQYF
15,TRBD1,-,TRBV5-4,TRBJ1-2,TGTGCCAGCAGCTCTCCGGGACAGGGCATCGATGGCTACACCTTC,CASSSPGQGIDGYTF
13,-,-,TRBV7-2,TRBJ2-7,TGTGCCAGCAGCTCCCGAGCCCTCTACGAGCAGTACTTC,CASSSRALYEQYF
15,-,-,TRBV3-1/TRBV3-2,TRBJ2-1,TGTGCCAGCAGCCAACGAGGGATCGCGGGCAATGAGCAGTTCTTC,CASSQRGIAGNEQFF
14,-,-,TRBV2,TRBJ1-5,TGTGCCAGCAGTGAAGTAGGCCGCAATCAGCCCCAGCATTTT,CASSEVGRNQPQHF
17,-,-,TRBV25-1,TRBJ2-1,TGTGCCAGCAGTGGGGGGGTCCGGGACAACTCCTACAATGAGCAGTTCTTC,CASSGGVRDNSYNEQFF
12,-,once,TRBV5-4,TRBJ1-1,TGTGCCAGCAGCGGGGTTAACACTGAAGCTTTCTTT,CASSGVNTEAFF
15,TRBD1,-,TRBV6-5,TRBJ1-6,TGTGCCAGCAGTTACTCGACAGGGGGTGGTTCACCCCTCCACTTT,CASSYSTGGGSPLHF
13,-,-,TRBV19,TRBJ1-1,TGTGCCAGTAGTAGTCAAATGAACACTGAAGCTTTCTTT,CASSSQMNTEAFF
13,-,-,TRBV12-3/TRBV12-4,TRBJ1-4,TGTGCCAGCGGCAAACAGGGCAGGGAAAAACTGTTTTTT,CASGKQGREKLFF
13,-,few,TRBV9,TRBJ1-1,TGTGCCAGCAGCGTAGAACTGAGCACTGAAGCTTTCTTT,CASSVELSTEAFF
12,-,-,TRBV5-6,TRBJ1-3,TGTGCCAGCAGCTTTTTTGGAAACACCATATATTTT,CASSFFGNTIYF
13,-,once,TRBV27,TRBJ1-2,TGTGCCAGCAGTCCAGGGGTACCTTATGGCTACACCTTC,CASSPGVPYGYTF
14,TRBD1,-,TRBV2,TRBJ1-4,TGTGCCAGCAGTGGGACAGGGAAATTTCGAAAACTGTTTTTT,CASSGTGKFRKLFF
15,TRBD2,once,TRBV9,TRBJ2-1,TGTGCCAGCAGCGTACTAGCGGCCCCTAACAATGAGCAGTTCTTC,CASSVLAAPNNEQFF
12,-,-,TRBV5-6,TRBJ1-1,TGTGCCAGCAGCTCAAGGACATATGAAGCTTTCTTT,CASSSRTYEAFF
13,-,once,TRBV2,TRBJ1-2,TGTGCCAGCAGCTTACAGGGATCCGATGGCTACACCTTC,CASSLQGSDGYTF
12,-,-,TRBV6-5,TRBJ1-2,TGTGCCAGCAGGGACAGCCACTATGGCTACACCTTC,CASRDSHYGYTF
13,-,-,TRBV3-1/TRBV3-2,TRBJ1-1,TGTGCCAGCAGCCCGCCAGGTGGAATCGAAGCTTTCTTT,CASSPPGGIEAFF
15,TRBD1,-,TRBV15,TRBJ1-2,TGTGCCACCAGCAGAGATCGCGCAGGGGGTATTGGCTACACCTTC,CATSRDRAGGIGYTF
15,TRBD1,-,TRBV28,TRBJ1-2,TGTGCCAGCAGGGCCGGGACAGGGGGGAACTATGGCTACACCTTC,CASRAGTGGNYGYTF
13,-,-,TRBV2,TRBJ2-2,TGTGCCAGCAGGAAAGACAGTTCCGGGGAGCTGTTTTTT,CASRKDSSGELFF
13,-,-,TRBV19,TRBJ2-1,TGTGCCAGTGCCCACAGCTCCTACAATGAGCAGTTCTTC,CASAHSSYNEQFF
14,TRBD1,-,TRBV24-1,TRBJ2-1,TGTGCCACCAGTGATCCCGGGACAGGCCATTACCTGTTCTTC,CATSDPGTGHYLFF
17,-,-,TRBV3-1/TRBV3-2,TRBJ1-6,TGTGCCAGCAGCCCCGACGGATCCAGCTCCTATAATTCACCCCTCCACTTT,CASSPDGSSSYNSPLHF
17,-,-,TRBV5-6,TRBJ1-5,TGTGCCAGCAGCTTGGCCGTGGTTGGAGCGGGCAATCAGCCCCAGCATTTT,CASSLAVVGAGNQPQHF